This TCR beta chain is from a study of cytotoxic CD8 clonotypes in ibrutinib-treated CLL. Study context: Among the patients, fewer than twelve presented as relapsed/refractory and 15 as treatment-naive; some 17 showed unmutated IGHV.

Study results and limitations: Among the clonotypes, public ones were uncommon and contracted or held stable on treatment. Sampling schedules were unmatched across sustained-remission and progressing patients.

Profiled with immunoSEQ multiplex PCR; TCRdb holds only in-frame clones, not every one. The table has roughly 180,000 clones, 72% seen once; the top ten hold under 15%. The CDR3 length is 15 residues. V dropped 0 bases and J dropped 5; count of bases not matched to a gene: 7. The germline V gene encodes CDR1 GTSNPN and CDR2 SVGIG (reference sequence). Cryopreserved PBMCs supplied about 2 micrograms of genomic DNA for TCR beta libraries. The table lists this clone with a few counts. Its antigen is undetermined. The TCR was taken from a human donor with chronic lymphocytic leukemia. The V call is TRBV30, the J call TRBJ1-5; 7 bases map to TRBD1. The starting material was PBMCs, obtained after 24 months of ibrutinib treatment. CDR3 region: CAWSVHGRGYQPQHF. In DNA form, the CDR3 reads TGTGCCTGGAGTGTACATGGCAGGGGGTATCAGCCCCAGCATTTT.